A single sample is the source of the 31 T cell receptor beta chains below, sequenced in a study of T cells in women clearing cervical HPV infection. Using immunoSEQ multiplex PCR, the repertoire was profiled, and TCRdb retains in-frame clones only, with some absent. This repertoire includes around 30,000 clones. Specimen: blood buffy coat. The receptors here all came from a woman between 18 and 70 years old with a cervical HPV16 infection that either progressed to CIN3+ or cleared (not recorded which).

Details on this clone: The DNA is left out, because the CDR3 cannot be placed on it with certainty; the CDR3 is given as TCRdb lists it. The chain couples TRBV7-8 to TRBJ2-1; the table's D call TRBD2 went unverified against the DNA. CDR1 is SGHVS and CDR2 is FQNEAQ in the germline V gene. From its first to its last residue, the CDR3 has 13 amino acids. CDR3 sequence: CASILGGDNEQFF.

A word on this clone: The read finishes 3 residues shy of the CDR3 end, and the germline J gene is used to complete it. The V call is TRBV20-1, the J call TRBJ2-4; weak D call: TRBD1 (6 bases). The CDR3 length is 13 residues. Germline CDR1 is DFQATT and CDR2 is SNEGSKA (reference sequence). Trimming cost V 6 bases and J 4 bases, with 13 bases left between them. Here the CDR3 reads CSAERGQKNIQYF. CDR3 DNA (partial): TGCAGTGCAGAGAGAGGACAGAAAAACATT.

For this clone: The read ends 3 residues before the CDR3 terminus; that terminus is restored from the germline J gene. V is TRBV20-1 and J is TRBJ2-3, with 7 bases identical to TRBD2. J was trimmed by 1 base and V by 3 bases; bases with no gene match: 7. CDR3 length: 15 amino acids. The germline V gene encodes CDR1 DFQATT and CDR2 SNEGSKA (reference sequence). This CDR3 reads CSASRAGAGTDTQYF. CDR3 bases read: TGCAGTGCTAGTCGCGCGGGAGCCGGCACAGATACG.

To note about this clone: Sequencing ends 3 residues short of the CDR3 end; the germline J gene provides the rest. The J gene is TRBJ2-7, the V gene TRBV7-2; no reliable D call. The germline V gene has CDR1 SGHTA and CDR2 FQGNSA. V lost 3 bases to trimming and J lost 5 bases, with 11 bases between them. This CDR3 is 13 amino acids long. The CDR3 region is CASSFSPSHEQYF. The covered CDR3 bases are TGTGCCAGCAGCTTTTCCCCATCCCACGAG.

Comment on this clone: The read is 3 residues too short to cover the CDR3 end, so that end is filled in from the germline J gene. The chain couples TRBV20-1 to TRBJ2-5; 7 positions agree with TRBD2. The CDR3 has 17 amino acids. CDR1 and CDR2 from the germline V gene are DFQATT and SNEGSKA (reference sequence). V trimming: 6 bases; J trimming: 3 bases; junction bases outside the gene matches: 19. CDR3 bases read: TGCAGTGCCCTTTTATCTTGGGGTAGCGGGCCCAAAGAGACC. This codes for CSALLSWGSGPKET. The whole CDR3 protein reads CSALLSWGSGPKETQYF.

CDR3 DNA (partial): TGTGCCAGCAGCTTAGGGGCCACCTTGAACACTGAA. This sequence encodes CASSLGATLNTE. The CDR3 reads in full as CASSLGATLNTEAFF. The rearrangement links TRBV7-2 to TRBJ1-1; unclear D gene. The missing CDR3 end, 3 residues past where the read stops, is filled in from the germline J gene. Germline CDR1 reads SGHTA; CDR2 reads FQGNSA. This CDR3 is 15 amino acids long. V was trimmed by 1 base and J by 0 bases, leaving 9 bases between them.

For this clone: The CDR3 end lies 3 residues beyond the end of the read and is filled in from the germline J gene. This rearrangement joins TRBV18 to TRBJ1-1; the D gene is possibly TRBD1 (5 bases). Germline values: CDR1 KGHSH, CDR2 LQKENI. The CDR3 runs to 19 residues. CDR3 bases read: TGTGCCAGCTCTAACCTCCCCGGGACTAGCGGGAGTAGCTCCTACGAG. This translates into CASSNLPGTSGSSSYE. The whole CDR3 protein reads CASSNLPGTSGSSSYEAFF. Using reference TRBV18 and TRBJ1-1 for the parts outside the CDR3, the full variable domain is NAGVMQNPRHLVRRRGQEARLRCSPMKGHSHVYWYRQLPEEGLKFMVYLQKENIIDESGMPKERFSAEFPKEGPSILRIQQVVRGDSAAYFCASSNLPGTSGSSSYEAFFGQGTRLTVV.

About this clone: The read ends 3 residues shy of where the CDR3 ends; the end is completed using the germline J gene. The V gene is TRBV12-3 or TRBV12-4, the J gene TRBJ2-5; possible D gene TRBD1, 6 bases. The CDR3 covers 13 residues. V was cut by 2 bases and J by 5 bases, with 9 bases left in between. CDR3 amino acids: CASSLRGWETQYF. CDR3 DNA, as far as it was read: TGTGCCAGCAGTTTAAGGGGGTGGGAGACC.

As regards this clone: The read ends 3 residues before the CDR3 terminus; that terminus is restored from the germline J gene. V is TRBV11-2 and J is TRBJ1-6; the match to TRBD1 covers 8 bases. The junction had 4 bases not matched to a gene; V was cut back by 3 bases and J by 9 bases. This CDR3 spans 14 amino acids. Germline V gives CDR1 SGHAT, CDR2 FQNNGV. CDR3: CASSFGQGGSPLHF. The CDR3 bases that were read are TGTGCCAGCAGCTTCGGACAGGGTGGTTCACCC. Full variable domain (remainder filled in from reference TRBV11-2 and TRBJ1-6): EAGVAQSPRYKIIEKRQSVAFWCNPISGHATLYWYQQILGQGPKLLIQFQNNGVVDDSQLPKDRFSAERLKGVDSTLKIQPAKLEDSAVYLCASSFGQGGSPLHFGNGTRLTVT.

About this clone itself: The CDR3 end falls 3 residues outside the read, so it is completed with the germline J gene. The chain has TRBV5-1 and TRBJ2-5; D gene ambiguous. Germline V lookup: CDR1 SGHRS, CDR2 YFSETQ. Between the trimmed V and J ends, which lost 1 base and 2 bases, there was a span of 3 bases. This CDR3 is built from 12 residues. The part of the CDR3 DNA that was read is TGCGCCAGCAGCTTGACACAAGAGACC. This sequence encodes CASSLTQET. The whole CDR3 region reads CASSLTQETQYF.

Comment on this clone: From the germline J gene comes the end of the CDR3, since the read stops 3 residues before it. V gene TRBV28 combines with J gene TRBJ2-2; 7 positions match TRBD2. V lost 6 bases and J lost 6; bases outside the gene matches: 4. This CDR3 has 13 residues. Germline V gene sequence: CDR1 MDHEN, CDR2 SYDVKM. The DNA read from the CDR3 is TGTGCCAGCAGCCCCGGGGGGTCCGGGGAG. Translated, it gives CASSPGGSGE. The whole CDR3 protein is CASSPGGSGELFF.

As concerns this clone: The read comes to an end 3 residues before the CDR3 does, leaving the germline J gene to fill in the end. The J gene is TRBJ2-7, the V gene TRBV13; D remains ambiguous. Germline V lookup: CDR1 PRHDT, CDR2 FYEKMQ (reference sequence). The CDR3 runs to 14 residues. V gave up 5 bases and J gave up 2 bases, with 13 bases separating them. The sequenced CDR3 bases are TGTGCCAGCAGCCCCCCCTGGGCAACCTACGAG. This codes for CASSPPWATYE. The complete CDR3 sequence is CASSPPWATYEQYF.

Details on this clone: The read terminates 3 residues ahead of where the CDR3 ends, so the germline J gene completes it. V is TRBV7-9 and J is TRBJ1-2, with TRBD1 matching 7 bases. The CDR3 loop spans 14 amino acids. Germline V gene lookup returns CDR1 SEHNR and CDR2 FQNEAQ (reference sequence). The covered CDR3 bases are TGTGCCAGCGGACTAACAGGGGTAATCTACGAC. It yields the protein CASGLTGVIYD. The whole CDR3 sequence reads CASGLTGVIYDYTF.

In the case of this clone: The read stops 3 residues short of the end of the CDR3; the missing end is completed from the germline J gene. The chain combines TRBV5-1 with TRBJ2-3; 9 nucleotides agree with TRBD1. The CDR3 sequence is 16 residues long. The germline CDR1 and CDR2 sequences are SGHRS and YFSETQ. Trimming cost V 0 bases and J 2 bases; bases outside gene matches: 4. CDR3 DNA, as far as it was read: TGCGCCAGCAGCTTGGCCGGGACAGGGTACACAGATACG. It is translated as CASSLAGTGYTDT. The whole CDR3 sequence reads CASSLAGTGYTDTQYF. Complete variable domain (other parts from reference TRBV5-1 and TRBJ2-3): KAGVTQTPRYLIKTRGQQVTLSCSPISGHRSVSWYQQTPGQGLQFLFEYFSETQRNKGNFPGRFSGRQFSNSRSEMNVSTLELGDSALYLCASSLAGTGYTDTQYFGPGTRLTVL.

In terms of frequency, this clone is medium-sized. Read data end 3 residues before the CDR3 end; the end is taken from the germline J gene. J is TRBJ2-2 and V is TRBV5-8, with D possibly matching TRBD2 (6 bases). This CDR3 contains 15 residues. CDR1 SGHTS and CDR2 YDEGEE come from the germline V gene. Trimming took 2 bases from V and 5 from J, leaving 13 bases between them. CDR3 loop: CASSLERVLTGELFF. Partial CDR3 DNA: TGTGCCAGCAGCTTAGAGCGGGTACTAACCGGGGAG.

As concerns this clone: The read ends 3 residues early relative to the CDR3; the germline J gene fills the gap. This chain links TRBV29-1 with TRBJ2-1; 9 positions match TRBD1. Germline V CDR1 and CDR2: SQVTM, ANQGSEA. The J segment lost 5 bases and the V segment lost 3 bases, leaving 8 bases of the junction unmatched. The length of the CDR3 is 15 residues. The DNA read from the CDR3 is TGCAGCGTTGACCCCCGGGACAGGGAGAACAATGAG. It codes for CSVDPRDRENNE. The entire CDR3 reads CSVDPRDRENNEQFF.

Points on this clone: The read stops 3 residues short of the end of the CDR3; the missing end is completed from the germline J gene. The rearrangement joins TRBV19 to TRBJ1-4; tentative D call: TRBD1 (6 bases). The CDR3 length is 13 residues. Per the germline V gene, CDR1 is LNHDA and CDR2 is SQIVND (reference sequence). Trimming removed 10 bases from V and 7 bases from J, with 16 bases in between. CDR3 bases read: TGTGCCACCAACCCGCGAGGGGGTGAAAAA. It specifies CATNPRGGEK. The CDR3 in its entirety is CATNPRGGEKLFF.

Details on this clone: The read is 3 residues too short to cover the CDR3 end, so that end is filled in from the germline J gene. The chain recombines TRBV2 with TRBJ2-7, with D possibly being TRBD2 (7 bases). CDR1 SNHLY and CDR2 FYNNEI come from the germline V gene. V lost 3 bases to trimming and J lost 3 bases, with 18 bases between them. CDR3 length: 16 amino acids. The CDR3 here is CASSEGYGGGGYEQYF. The sequenced CDR3 bases are TGTGCCAGCAGTGAGGGTTATGGGGGGGGCGGCTACGAG. Using reference TRBV2 and TRBJ2-7 for the parts outside the CDR3, the full variable domain is EPEVTQTPSHQVTQMGQEVILRCVPISNHLYFYWYRQILGQKVEFLVSFYNNEISEKSEIFDDQFSVERPDGSNFTLKIRSTKLEDSAMYFCASSEGYGGGGYEQYFGPGTRLTVT.

On this clone: Read coverage stops 3 residues before the CDR3 terminus; the germline J gene supplies the remainder. This chain joins TRBV7-2 and TRBJ1-1; tentative D call: TRBD1 (6 bases). The ends were cut back, 3 bases at V and 7 bases at J, with 15 bases in the middle. The CDR3 totals 14 residues. CDR1 and CDR2 from the germline V gene are SGHTA and FQGNSA. The covered CDR3 bases are TGTGCCAGCAGCTTTCAAGGCAAGGGGGTTGAA. This codes for CASSFQGKGVE. The complete CDR3 reads CASSFQGKGVEAFF.

According to its frequency, this clone is medium-sized. Coverage ceases 3 residues before the CDR3 finishes, and the germline J gene fills in the end. The sample has other DNA sequences that encode this CDR3 too. This chain joins TRBV6-2 or TRBV6-3 and TRBJ2-1, with D perhaps TRBD2 (5 bases). The V end lost 5 bases, the J end lost 7 bases, and 15 bases lay between the germline ends. From germline, CDR1 is MNHEY and CDR2 SVGEGT. The CDR3 contains 14 residues. The covered CDR3 bases are TGTGCCAGCAGTCCCACGGGGTTCGGAAATGAG. Translated: CASSPTGFGNE. The full CDR3 protein reads CASSPTGFGNEQFF.

As regards this clone: The read ends 3 residues early relative to the CDR3; the germline J gene fills the gap. The chain joins TRBV5-6 to TRBJ2-7; 7 nucleotides match TRBD2. CDR1 SGHDT and CDR2 YYEEEE come from the germline V gene. The CDR3 consists of 14 residues. The junction had 3 bases not matched to a gene; V was cut back by 2 bases and J by 1 base. The CDR3 bases that were read are TGTGCCAGCAGCTTTTTCGGGGGGTCCTACGAG. Translated, it gives CASSFFGGSYE. The whole CDR3 region reads CASSFFGGSYEQYF.

Concerning this clone: The read gets to within 3 residues of the CDR3 end, and the germline J gene fills in the rest. The chain recombines TRBV7-2 with TRBJ2-3; 7 positions agree with TRBD2. Germline assignment: CDR1 SGHTA and CDR2 FQGNSA. The CDR3 is made up of 14 amino acids. CDR3 in amino acids: CASSSTGTTGTQYF. The sequenced part of the CDR3 DNA is TGTGCCAGCAGCTCAACTGGGACTACCGGGACG.

A word on this clone: The read halts 3 residues ahead of the CDR3 end, with the missing end drawn from the germline J gene. The rearrangement joins TRBV10-3 to TRBJ2-3; TRBD2 aligns across 10 bases. This CDR3 comprises 17 residues. Germline loops: CDR1 ENHRY, CDR2 SYGVKD. The CDR3 sequence is CAISGGSSGGQQETQYF. The part of the CDR3 DNA that was read is TGTGCCATCAGTGGCGGATCTAGCGGGGGACAACAAGAGACG.

As for this clone: The CDR3 end lies 3 residues beyond the end of the read and is filled in from the germline J gene. The genes are TRBV7-3 and TRBJ1-4; weak D call: TRBD1 (5 bases). This CDR3 is 14 amino acids long. CDR1 and CDR2 from the germline V gene are SGHTA and FQGTGA. CDR3 protein: CASSQSSGANVLFF. The covered CDR3 bases are TGTGCCAGCAGCCAAAGCTCTGGGGCCAACGTA.

As regards this clone: The missing CDR3 end, 3 residues past where the read stops, is filled in from the germline J gene. J is TRBJ2-6 and V is TRBV28; D perhaps matches TRBD1 (6 bases). The CDR3 contains 15 residues. CDR1 MDHEN and CDR2 SYDVKM come from the germline V gene. With 7 bases removed from V and 3 bases from J, the gap between germline ends came to 13 bases. CDR3 DNA (partial): TGTGCCAGCATTAGGGGGTCGGGTGGGGCCAACGTC. The encoded protein is CASIRGSGGANV. The whole CDR3 protein reads CASIRGSGGANVLTF.

Worth noting for this clone: The CDR3 goes on 3 residues after the read ends, and that part is filled in from the germline J gene. V is TRBV7-6 and J is TRBJ1-2; D is uncertain. The CDR3 length is 15 residues. Per germline, CDR1 SGHVS and CDR2 FNYEAQ. This CDR3 is CASSLNLIRTDTYTF. The sequenced CDR3 bases are TGTGCCAGCAGCTTAAATCTGATCCGTACAGATACC.

About this clone: The observed sequence ends 3 residues before the CDR3 terminus, with the missing tail filled in from the germline J gene. This chain joins TRBV7-9 and TRBJ1-2; D unclear. Germline CDR1 reads SEHNR; CDR2 reads FQNEAQ (reference sequence). CDR3 size: 12 residues. This chain's CDR3 is CASSLGLYDYTF. CDR3 DNA, as far as it was read: TGTGCCAGCAGCTTAGGACTTTACGAC. Complete variable domain (other parts from reference TRBV7-9 and TRBJ1-2): DTGVSQNPRHKITKRGQNVTFRCDPISEHNRLYWYRQTLGQGPEFLTYFQNEAQLEKSRLLSDRFSAERPKGSFSTLEIQRTEQGDSAMYLCASSLGLYDYTFGSGTRLTVV.

A remark on this clone: The read stops 3 residues short of the end of the CDR3; the missing end is completed from the germline J gene. The rearrangement uses TRBV15 and TRBJ2-1, with 8 bases matching TRBD2. Unmatched junction bases numbered 10, after V lost 3 bases and J lost 9 bases. CDR1 is LNHNV and CDR2 is YYDKDF in the germline V gene (reference sequence). The CDR3 length is 15 residues. This chain's CDR3 is CATSSPGIAGSEQFF. The CDR3 DNA, read in part, is TGTGCCACCAGCAGCCCGGGAATAGCGGGAAGTGAG.

Points on this clone: The DNA ends 3 residues before the CDR3 does, and the rest of the CDR3 is filled in from the germline J gene. The same CDR3 can be traced to other DNA sequences in this sample. The gene calls are TRBV7-2 and TRBJ2-5; weak D call: TRBD2 (6 bases). The V gene lost 4 bases and the J gene lost 5 bases, with 14 bases spanning the gap. From germline, CDR1 is SGHTA and CDR2 FQGNSA. CDR3 length: 14 amino acids. CDR3 residues: CASSSGTRAETQYF. The part of the CDR3 DNA that was read is TGTGCCAGCAGCTCAGGGACTCGGGCGGAGACC.

A word on this clone: The read terminates 3 residues before the CDR3 end, so the remaining end is supplied by the germline J gene. This sequence joins TRBV9 and TRBJ2-4, with 8 bases that match TRBD2. Germline V gene lookup returns CDR1 SGDLS and CDR2 YYNGEE. With 4 bases clipped from V and 9 bases from J, the junction kept 9 bases outside the gene matches. The CDR3 consists of 14 residues. Here the CDR3 reads CASSPDGGGSIQYF. The sequenced CDR3 bases are TGTGCCAGCAGCCCCGACGGGGGGGGAAGCATT.

Remarks on this clone: The read terminates 3 residues ahead of where the CDR3 ends, so the germline J gene completes it. This sequence joins TRBV5-6 and TRBJ2-1; TRBD1 or TRBD2 may be the D gene (5 bases each). This CDR3 comprises 15 residues. The ends were cut back, 3 bases at V and 2 bases at J, with 12 bases in the middle. Germline V lookup: CDR1 SGHDT, CDR2 YYEEEE. CDR3 protein: CASSSMRGPYNEQFF. The sequenced CDR3 bases are TGTGCCAGCAGCTCTATGAGGGGTCCCTACAATGAG.